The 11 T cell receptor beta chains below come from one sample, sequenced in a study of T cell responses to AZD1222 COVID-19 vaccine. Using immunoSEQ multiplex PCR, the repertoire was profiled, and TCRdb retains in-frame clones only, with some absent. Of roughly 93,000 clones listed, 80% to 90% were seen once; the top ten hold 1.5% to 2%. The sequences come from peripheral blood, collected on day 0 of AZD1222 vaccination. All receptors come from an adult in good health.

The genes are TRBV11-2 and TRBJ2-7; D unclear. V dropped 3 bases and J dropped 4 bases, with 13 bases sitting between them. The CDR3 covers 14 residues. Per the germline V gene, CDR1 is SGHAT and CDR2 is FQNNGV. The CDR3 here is CASSLGYTGYEQYF. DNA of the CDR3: TGTGCCAGCAGCTTGGGGTACACCGGATACGAGCAGTACTTC. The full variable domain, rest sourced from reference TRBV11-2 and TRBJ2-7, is EAGVAQSPRYKIIEKRQSVAFWCNPISGHATLYWYQQILGQGPKLLIQFQNNGVVDDSQLPKDRFSAERLKGVDSTLKIQPAKLEDSAVYLCASSLGYTGYEQYFGPGTRLTVT.

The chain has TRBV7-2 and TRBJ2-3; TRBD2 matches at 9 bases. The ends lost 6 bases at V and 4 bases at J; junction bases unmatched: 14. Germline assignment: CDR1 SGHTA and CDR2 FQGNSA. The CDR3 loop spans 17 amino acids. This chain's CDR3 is CASSPSGRGGRSDTQYF. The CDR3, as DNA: TGTGCCAGCAGTCCCTCCGGGCGGGGGGGGAGATCAGATACGCAGTATTTT.

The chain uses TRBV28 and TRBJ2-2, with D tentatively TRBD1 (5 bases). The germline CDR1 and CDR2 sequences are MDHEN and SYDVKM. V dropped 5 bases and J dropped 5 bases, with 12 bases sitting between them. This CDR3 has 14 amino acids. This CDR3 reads CASSPRTSTGELFF. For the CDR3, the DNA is TGTGCCAGCAGTCCGCGGACATCTACCGGGGAGCTGTTTTTT.

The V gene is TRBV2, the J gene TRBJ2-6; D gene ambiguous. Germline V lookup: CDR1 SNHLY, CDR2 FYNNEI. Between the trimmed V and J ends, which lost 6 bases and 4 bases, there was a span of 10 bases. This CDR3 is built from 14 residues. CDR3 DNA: TGTGCCAGCAGAATAAGTGAGGGGGCCAACGTCCTGACTTTC. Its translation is CASRISEGANVLTF.

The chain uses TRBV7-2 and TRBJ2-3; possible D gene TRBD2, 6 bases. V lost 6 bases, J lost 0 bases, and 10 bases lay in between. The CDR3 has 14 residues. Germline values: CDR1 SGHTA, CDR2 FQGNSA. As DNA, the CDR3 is TGTGCCAGCAGTTCGGGACTGAGCACAGATACGCAGTATTTT. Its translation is CASSSGLSTDTQYF.

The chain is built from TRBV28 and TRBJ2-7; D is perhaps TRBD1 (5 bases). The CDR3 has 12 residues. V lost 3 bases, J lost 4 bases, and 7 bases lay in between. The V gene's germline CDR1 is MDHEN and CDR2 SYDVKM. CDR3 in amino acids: CASSLTVYEQYF. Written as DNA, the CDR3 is TGTGCCAGCAGTTTGACAGTTTACGAGCAGTACTTC.

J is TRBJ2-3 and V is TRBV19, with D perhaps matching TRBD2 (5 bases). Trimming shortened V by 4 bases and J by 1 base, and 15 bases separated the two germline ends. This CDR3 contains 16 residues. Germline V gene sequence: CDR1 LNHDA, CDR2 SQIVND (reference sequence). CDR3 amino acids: CASSTQLVSGTDTQYF. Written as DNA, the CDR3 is TGTGCCAGTAGTACCCAACTAGTATCTGGCACAGATACGCAGTATTTT.

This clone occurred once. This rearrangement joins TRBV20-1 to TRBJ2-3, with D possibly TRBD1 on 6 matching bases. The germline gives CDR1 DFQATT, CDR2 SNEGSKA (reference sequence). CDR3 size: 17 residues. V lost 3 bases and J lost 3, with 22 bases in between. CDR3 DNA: TGCAGTGCTAGTCCCCCCCCGGGACAACAGAAGACAGATACGCAGTATTTT. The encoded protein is CSASPPPGQQKTDTQYF.

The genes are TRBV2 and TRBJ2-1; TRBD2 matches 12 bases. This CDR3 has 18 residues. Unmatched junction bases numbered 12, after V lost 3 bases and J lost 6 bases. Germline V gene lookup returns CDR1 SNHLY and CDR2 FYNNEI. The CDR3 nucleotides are TGTGCCAGCAGTGACCGGCTAGCGGGGGGGGCCCGGATCAATGAGCAGTTCTTC. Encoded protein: CASSDRLAGGARINEQFF.

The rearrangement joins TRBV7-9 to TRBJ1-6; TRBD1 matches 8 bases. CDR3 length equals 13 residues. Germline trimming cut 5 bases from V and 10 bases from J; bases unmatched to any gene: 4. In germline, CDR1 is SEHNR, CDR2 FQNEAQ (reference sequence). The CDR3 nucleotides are TGTGCCAGCAGCGGACAGGGTAGCTCACCCCTCCACTTT. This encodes CASSGQGSSPLHF.

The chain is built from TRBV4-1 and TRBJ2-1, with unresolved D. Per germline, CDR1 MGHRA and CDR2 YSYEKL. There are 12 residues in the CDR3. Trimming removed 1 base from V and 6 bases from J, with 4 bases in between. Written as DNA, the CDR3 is TGCGCCAGCAGCCAAGTTTTCAATGAGCAGTTCTTC. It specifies CASSQVFNEQFF.